The 29 T cell receptor beta chains below were found in one sample sequenced in a study of CD8+CD57+ T cells in acquired aplastic anemia. The template used for profiling TCR beta VDJ and CDR3 was genomic DNA. Each CDR3 protein gets one entry after TCRdb re-called the reads with MiXCR. The sample consists of fewer than 200,000 distinct CDR3 sequences, around 60% of them appearing once. What was sequenced was sorted CD4+, CD8+, or CD8+CD57+ T cells (not recorded which) from PBMCs. These receptors came from a human donor in good health.

The rearrangement uses TRBV7-6 and TRBJ2-3; no clear D gene. CDR1 and CDR2 (germline): SGHVS, FNYEAQ. Trimming removed 5 bases from V and 5 bases from J, with 11 bases in between. The length of the CDR3 is 13 residues. The CDR3, as DNA: TGTGCCAGCAGCCCTAATATGGGAGATACGCAGTATTTT. Translated, it gives CASSPNMGDTQYF.

The CDR3 DNA follows: TGTGCCAGCAGCTTCCGACACCGGGACAGGGAAGGCAATGAGCAGTTCTTC. As protein: CASSFRHRDREGNEQFF. The V and J genes are TRBV7-3 and TRBJ2-1, with 9 bases lining up with TRBD1. The V gene's germline CDR1 is SGHTA and CDR2 FQGTGA. The CDR3 length is 17 residues. Unmatched junction bases numbered 12, after V lost 3 bases and J lost 6 bases. Supplemented by reference TRBV7-3 and TRBJ2-1, the full variable domain reads GAGVSQTPSNKVTEKGKYVELRCDPISGHTALYWYRQSLGQGPEFLIYFQGTGAADDSGLPNDRFFAVRPEGSVSTLKIQRTERGDSAVYLCASSFRHRDREGNEQFFGPGTRLTVL.

This chain connects TRBV15 to TRBJ2-7; D is unclear. The V gene's germline CDR1 is LNHNV and CDR2 YYDKDF (reference sequence). V gave up 0 bases and J gave up 3 bases, with 6 bases separating them. The CDR3 is made up of 13 amino acids. CDR3 loop: CATSRDYSYEQYF. The CDR3 nucleotides read TGTGCCACCAGCAGAGATTACAGCTACGAGCAGTACTTC. The complete variable domain, with remaining parts taken from reference TRBV15 and TRBJ2-7, reads DAMVIQNPRYQVTQFGKPVTLSCSQTLNHNVMYWYQQKSSQAPKLLFHYYDKDFNNEADTPDNFQSRRPNTSFCFLDIRSPGLGDTAMYLCATSRDYSYEQYFGPGTRLTVT.

CDR3 in amino acids: CASSASTDTQYF. The CDR3 nucleotides are TGTGCCAGCAGCGCGAGCACAGATACGCAGTATTTT. The chain carries TRBV9 and TRBJ2-3; D call uncertain. Trimming removed 3 bases at V and 0 bases at J, with 2 bases between. This CDR3 comprises 12 residues. Germline V gene data show CDR1 as SGDLS and CDR2 as YYNGEE.

The gene calls are TRBV20-1 and TRBJ2-1; 11 bases agree with TRBD2. CDR3 length: 18 amino acids. Trimming took 2 bases from V and 3 from J; bases not matched to a gene: 12. Germline CDR1 and CDR2: DFQATT and SNEGSKA (reference sequence). CDR3 DNA sequence: TGCAGTGCTAGACCGGGACTAGCGGAAATAAAAAACTACAATGAGCAGTTCTTC. Translated: CSARPGLAEIKNYNEQFF.

In regard to this clonotype: With a much larger clone just one base away, this may be a read error. The V call is TRBV19, the J call TRBJ2-1; tentatively, D is TRBD2 (5 bases). CDR3 length equals 14 residues. CDR1 LNHDA and CDR2 SQIVND come from the germline V gene (reference sequence). The DNA of the CDR3 is TGTGCCAGTAGTATTTTTCTAACCGGGGATGAGCTGTTCTTC. Its translation: CASSIFLTGDELFF.

The CDR3 here is CASYRGGAMTEQFF. The CDR3 region has the DNA TGTGCCAGCTACCGCGGGGGGGCTATGACTGAGCAGTTCTTC. The genes are TRBV6-2 or TRBV6-3 and TRBJ2-1; 9 positions agree with TRBD2. The CDR3 loop spans 14 amino acids. V lost 8 bases, J lost 9 bases, and 11 bases stayed unmatched. Germline V gene data show CDR1 as MNHEY and CDR2 as SVGEGT.

V and J are TRBV6-1 and TRBJ1-1, with D possibly matching TRBD1 (6 bases). This CDR3 has 15 amino acids. V dropped 5 bases and J dropped 2 bases, with 15 bases sitting between them. From germline, CDR1 is MNHNS and CDR2 SASEGT. The CDR3 is CASSYVSGENTEAFF. In nucleotides, the CDR3 is TGTGCCAGCAGTTACGTGTCAGGGGAAAACACTGAAGCTTTCTTT.

CDR3 amino acids: CASSVSLNEQFF. DNA of the CDR3: TGCGCCAGCAGTGTATCGTTAAATGAGCAGTTCTTC. The chain uses TRBV10-2 and TRBJ2-1, with D uncertain. This CDR3 comprises 12 residues. With 4 bases removed from V and 7 bases from J, the gap between germline ends came to 8 bases. Germline V CDR1 and CDR2: WSHSY, SAAADI.

V is TRBV19 and J is TRBJ2-7; 8 nucleotides agree with TRBD2. In germline, CDR1 is LNHDA, CDR2 SQIVND (reference sequence). This CDR3 is 13 amino acids long. V lost 5 bases, J lost 12 bases, and 12 bases stayed unmatched. The chain's CDR3 is CASSPQFGGRRYF. In DNA form, the CDR3 reads TGTGCCAGTAGTCCCCAGTTCGGCGGGAGGCGGTACTTC.

This chain links TRBV5-5 with TRBJ1-4, with unresolved D. V lost 2 bases to trimming and J lost 8 bases, with 10 bases between them. Germline CDR1 and CDR2: SGHKS and YYEKEE (reference sequence). CDR3 length equals 13 residues. CDR3 nucleotides: TGTGCCAGCAGCTTCCAACGCGGAGAAAAACTGTTTTTT. Residues: CASSFQRGEKLFF.

The chain links TRBV20-1 to TRBJ2-7; TRBD1 is a possible D gene (5 bases). The germline V and J ends were trimmed by 4 bases and 0 bases, with 16 bases remaining between them. CDR1 is DFQATT, CDR2 SNEGSKA, per germline (reference sequence). The CDR3 spans 15 residues. The DNA for the CDR3 is TGCAGTGCTATGTACAGGTCTCAAAGCTCCTACGAGCAGTACTTC. Its protein is CSAMYRSQSSYEQYF.

This chain uses TRBV11-2 with TRBJ1-2, with TRBD1 matching over 7 bases. The CDR3 runs to 12 residues. Germline V gives CDR1 SGHAT, CDR2 FQNNGV. Germline trimming cut 5 bases from V and 7 bases from J; bases unmatched to any gene: 4. CDR3 protein: CASSTGTAGYTF. CDR3 in DNA: TGTGCCAGCAGCACCGGGACAGCTGGCTACACCTTC.

This clonotype was counted once. A read error may produce the germline difference seen at one junction end. The gene calls are TRBV15 and TRBJ2-2, with TRBD1 matching 10 bases. Germline V gives CDR1 LNHNV, CDR2 YYDKDF (reference sequence). This CDR3 spans 14 amino acids. Here the CDR3 DNA reads TGTGCCGCCAGCAGACAGGGGGCAGGCGAGGAGCTGTTTTTT. Translated, it gives CAASRQGAGEELFF.

The rearrangement links TRBV7-2 to TRBJ1-5, with unresolved D. Germline CDR1 SGHTA, CDR2 FQGNSA. The ends were cut back, 0 bases at V and 2 bases at J, with 11 bases in the middle. The CDR3 extends over 16 amino acids. The CDR3 DNA is TGTGCCAGCAGCTTAGCGCGTGGGTCCGGCAATCAGCCCCAGCATTTT. Protein sequence: CASSLARGSGNQPQHF. The whole variable domain, filled in from reference TRBV7-2 and TRBJ1-5, reads GAGVSQSPSNKVTEKGKDVELRCDPISGHTALYWYRQSLGQGLEFLIYFQGNSAPDKSGLPSDRFSAERTGGSVSTLTIQRTQQEDSAVYLCASSLARGSGNQPQHFGDGTRLSIL.

This sequence joins TRBV20-1 and TRBJ2-3; 15 bases are shared with TRBD2. Germline values: CDR1 DFQATT, CDR2 SNEGSKA (reference sequence). The CDR3 consists of 15 residues. The CDR3 DNA is TGCAGCGGGACTAGCGGGGGGCCGGCCACAGATACGCAGTATTTT. Translating it yields CSGTSGGPATDTQYF.

This clonotype was recorded many times. One end of the junction is discordant with germline, which a read error may explain. The chain links TRBV10-2 to TRBJ1-5; D uncertain. The CDR3 is 14 residues long. In germline, CDR1 is WSHSY, CDR2 SAAADI. The CDR3 region has the DNA TGTGCCAGCAGTGAATTAGGTGGCAATCAGCCCCAGCATTTT. This encodes CASSELGGNQPQHF.

The chain carries TRBV24-1 and TRBJ2-5; TRBD2 agrees at 8 bases. The J segment lost 1 base and the V segment lost 6 bases, leaving 3 bases of the junction unmatched. Germline CDR1 reads KGHDR; CDR2 reads SFDVKD. This CDR3 is built from 14 residues. The CDR3 sequence: CATSRSGSQETQYF. The CDR3 region has the DNA TGTGCCACCAGTCGAAGCGGGAGCCAAGAGACCCAGTACTTC.

The CDR3 sequence is CASSYSPREPSYEQYF. The CDR3 DNA is TGTGCCAGCAGTTACTCCCCGCGGGAGCCCTCCTACGAGCAGTACTTC. The gene calls are TRBV6-6 and TRBJ2-7, with 7 bases aligning to TRBD2. CDR1 is MNHNY and CDR2 is SVGAGI in the germline V gene (reference sequence). CDR3 length: 16 residues. After removal of 0 bases from V and 0 bases from J, the junction contained 5 bases not matched to a gene.

Written as DNA, the CDR3 is TGTGCCACCAGCACCGACAGGAACTACGAGCAGTACTTC. It specifies CATSTDRNYEQYF. This chain joins TRBV15 and TRBJ2-7; tentative D call: TRBD1 (6 bases). V was pared by 4 bases and J by 3 bases, with 10 bases between. Germline CDR1 LNHNV, CDR2 YYDKDF (reference sequence). This CDR3 contains 13 residues.

The chain links TRBV6-9 to TRBJ2-7; 9 nucleotides line up with TRBD2. The germline V gene encodes CDR1 MNHGY and CDR2 SVAAGI. CDR3 size: 15 residues. The ends lost 5 bases at V and 3 bases at J; junction bases unmatched: 8. CDR3 sequence (DNA): TGTGCCAGCAGTGCGCCGGAGCGGGGGGACTACGAGCAGTACTTC. Amino acids: CASSAPERGDYEQYF.

Only one count was recorded for this clonotype. The rearrangement joins TRBV7-9 to TRBJ1-2, with 8 bases fitting TRBD1. With 5 bases clipped from V and 4 bases from J, the junction kept 9 bases outside the gene matches. Germline CDR1 is SEHNR and CDR2 is FQNEAQ (reference sequence). The CDR3 has 15 residues. The CDR3 is CASSAYRGEPYGYTF. The CDR3 DNA is TGTGCCAGCAGCGCCTACAGGGGGGAACCCTATGGCTACACCTTC.

To note about this clonotype: Germline is not matched at one junction end, which may reflect a read error. The chain combines TRBV6-5 with TRBJ2-5; weak D call: TRBD2 (5 bases). Germline CDR1 is MNHEY and CDR2 is SVGAGI. The length of the CDR3 is 14 residues. In DNA, the CDR3 is TGTGCCAGCAGCTTGGCGGTACCCTGGGAGACCCGGTACTTC. Protein product: CASSLAVPWETRYF.

This clonotype was detected ten times or more. The chain uses TRBV24-1 and TRBJ2-1, with 12 bases matching TRBD2. In germline, CDR1 is KGHDR, CDR2 SFDVKD. V lost 1 base to trimming and J lost 9 bases; unmatched junction nucleotides: 6. This CDR3 comprises 16 residues. CDR3 nucleotides: TGTGCCACCAGTGATTTTGCTAGCGGGAGGGCCGGTGAGCAGTTCTTC. This gives the protein CATSDFASGRAGEQFF.

The chain carries TRBV6-1 and TRBJ2-7; 8 bases are a match to TRBD2. Looked up from germline, CDR1 is MNHNS and CDR2 is SASEGT. The J segment lost 7 bases and the V segment lost 1 base, leaving 6 bases of the junction unmatched. CDR3 size: 14 residues. The CDR3: CASSEGAGVGEQYF. CDR3 nucleotides: TGTGCCAGCAGTGAAGGAGCGGGAGTGGGGGAGCAGTACTTC.

This clonotype appeared once. The chain joins TRBV25-1 to TRBJ2-3; D call uncertain. The CDR3 is made up of 14 amino acids. The germline gives CDR1 MGHDK, CDR2 SYGVNS. Between the trimmed V and J ends, which lost 3 bases and 4 bases, there was a span of 11 bases. The DNA for the CDR3 is TGTGCCAGCAGTGATCTGGGAACGGCAGATACGCAGTATTTT. Its translation is CASSDLGTADTQYF. Based on the CDR3 plus reference TRBV25-1 and TRBJ2-3, the full variable domain is EADIYQTPRYLVIGTGKKITLECSQTMGHDKMYWYQQDPGMELHLIHYSYGVNSTEKGDLSSESTVSRIRTEHFPLTLESARPSHTSQYLCASSDLGTADTQYFGPGTRLTVL.

This clonotype was seen repeatedly, ten times or more. This chain connects TRBV13 to TRBJ1-1; D is unclear. Per the germline V gene, CDR1 is PRHDT and CDR2 is FYEKMQ (reference sequence). V was trimmed by 5 bases and J by 6 bases, leaving 16 bases between them. The CDR3 consists of 14 residues. Here the CDR3 DNA reads TGTGCCAGCAGCGAGGGCGGGTCTAGTGCTGAAGCTTTCTTT. Translating gives CASSEGGSSAEAFF.

V usage is TRBV20-1 and J usage is TRBJ2-7, with TRBD1 matching 7 bases. The germline V gene has CDR1 DFQATT and CDR2 SNEGSKA (reference sequence). CDR3 length: 13 amino acids. The J segment lost 2 bases and the V segment lost 3 bases, leaving 4 bases of the junction unmatched. This CDR3 reads CSASSDRAYEQYF. The CDR3 DNA reads TGCAGTGCTAGCAGTGACAGGGCCTACGAGCAGTACTTC.

This chain joins TRBV20-1 and TRBJ1-1; 7 nucleotides match TRBD1. J gave up 11 bases and V 1 base, and 7 bases lay outside the gene matches. The CDR3 covers 12 residues. Germline V gene sequence: CDR1 DFQATT, CDR2 SNEGSKA (reference sequence). CDR3 amino acids: CSARGTGWRAFF. The CDR3 region has the DNA TGCAGTGCTAGAGGGACAGGATGGAGGGCTTTCTTT.